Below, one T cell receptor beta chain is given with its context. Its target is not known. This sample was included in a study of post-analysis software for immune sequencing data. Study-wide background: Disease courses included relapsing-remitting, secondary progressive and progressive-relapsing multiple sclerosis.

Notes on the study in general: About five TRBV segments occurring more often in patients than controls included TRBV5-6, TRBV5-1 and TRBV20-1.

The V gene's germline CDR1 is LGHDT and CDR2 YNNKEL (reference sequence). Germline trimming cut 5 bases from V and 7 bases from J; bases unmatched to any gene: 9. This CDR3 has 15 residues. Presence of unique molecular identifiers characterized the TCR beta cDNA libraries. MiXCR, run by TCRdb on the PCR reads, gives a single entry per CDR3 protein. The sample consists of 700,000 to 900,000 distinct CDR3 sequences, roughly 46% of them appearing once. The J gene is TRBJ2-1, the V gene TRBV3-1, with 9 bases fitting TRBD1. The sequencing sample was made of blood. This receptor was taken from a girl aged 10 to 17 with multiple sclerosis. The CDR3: CASSSRDRAWNEQFF. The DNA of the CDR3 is TGTGCCAGCAGCTCCCGGGACAGGGCATGGAATGAGCAGTTCTTC.